The 15 T cell receptor beta chains given below trace back to one sample, sequenced in a study of blood T cell repertoires in COVID-19. Some clones are missing from TCRdb's copy, which holds only in-frame ones; the method was immunoSEQ multiplex PCR. The table records 300,000 or so clones, approximately 80% of them present only once. Sample: peripheral blood. These receptors were taken from a woman in her fifties or sixties with active or convalescent COVID-19.

This clone was observed once. The rearrangement links TRBV28 to TRBJ2-5; 7 bases map to TRBD1. The CDR3 has 17 residues. The ends lost 3 bases at V and 0 bases at J; junction bases unmatched: 10. Germline CDR1 reads MDHEN; CDR2 reads SYDVKM. The CDR3 here is CASSFPLGGQHQETQYF. The CDR3 DNA reads as TGTGCCAGCAGTTTTCCCTTAGGGGGACAGCACCAAGAGACCCAGTACTTC.

V and J are TRBV10-1 and TRBJ2-4, with D possibly TRBD2 on 6 matching bases. Germline V gene data show CDR1 as WNHNN and CDR2 as SYGVQD (reference sequence). The CDR3 runs to 16 residues. With 3 bases removed from V and 0 bases from J, the gap between germline ends came to 12 bases. CDR3: CASSDGIAVAKNIQYF. The CDR3 DNA follows: TGCGCCAGCAGTGATGGGATAGCGGTAGCCAAAAACATTCAGTACTTC.

The chain joins TRBV11-2 to TRBJ2-7; D gene uncertain. V lost 0 bases and J 7 bases, leaving 13 bases between the germline ends. Germline V CDR1 and CDR2: SGHAT, FQNNGV. The CDR3 spans 14 residues. CDR3 bases: TGTGCCAGCAGCTTAGATCTGGGCCTCAAGGAGCAGTACTTC. Translated, it gives CASSLDLGLKEQYF.

This clone showed up just a few times. The rearrangement links TRBV19 to TRBJ2-7, with TRBD2 as a possible D gene (5 bases). Trimming pared 3 bases from V and 6 bases from J, leaving 9 bases between. This CDR3 has 12 amino acids. The V gene's germline CDR1 is LNHDA and CDR2 SQIVND (reference sequence). For the CDR3, the DNA is TGTGCCAGTAGTATTGCTAGCTCCGAGCAGTACTTC. Translating gives CASSIASSEQYF.

The count of this clone is one. The chain joins TRBV2 to TRBJ2-2; TRBD1 matches 8 bases. This CDR3 has 14 amino acids. V shed 11 bases and J 0 bases; nucleotides not matched to a gene: 5. In germline, CDR1 is SNHLY, CDR2 FYNNEI. As DNA, the CDR3 is TGTGCCTCTCAGGACAGGGCGAACACCGGGGAGCTGTTTTTT. Translating gives CASQDRANTGELFF. Full variable domain (rest looked up from reference TRBV2 and TRBJ2-2): EPEVTQTPSHQVTQMGQEVILRCVPISNHLYFYWYRQILGQKVEFLVSFYNNEISEKSEIFDDQFSVERPDGSNFTLKIRSTKLEDSAMYFCASQDRANTGELFFGEGSRLTVL.

CDR3 amino acids: CASTLRTGGAHTEAFF. The CDR3 bases are TGCGCCAGCACCCTCAGGACAGGGGGCGCTCACACTGAAGCTTTCTTT. The chain recombines TRBV5-1 with TRBJ1-1; TRBD1 aligns across 11 bases. CDR3 length: 16 amino acids. With V trimmed by 6 bases and J by 3 bases, 10 bases remained unmatched. Germline CDR1 reads SGHRS; CDR2 reads YFSETQ.

This sequence joins TRBV29-1 and TRBJ2-4; D is ambiguous. Germline V lookup: CDR1 SQVTM, CDR2 ANQGSEA. Trimming cost V 5 bases and J 1 base, with 6 bases left between them. The CDR3 covers 12 residues. The CDR3 reads CSVILAKNIQYF. CDR3 in DNA: TGCAGCGTTATTCTCGCCAAAAACATTCAGTACTTC. The variable domain in full, completed from reference TRBV29-1 and TRBJ2-4, reads SAVISQKPSRDICQRGTSLTIQCQVDSQVTMMFWYRQQPGQSLTLIATANQGSEATYESGFVIDKFPISRPNLTFSTLTVSNMSPEDSSIYLCSVILAKNIQYFGAGTRLSVL.

J is TRBJ2-3 and V is TRBV4-1; 11 bases line up with TRBD2. The CDR3 totals 17 residues. J was trimmed by 2 bases and V by 0 bases; bases with no gene match: 4. CDR1 is MGHRA and CDR2 is YSYEKL in the germline V gene. This CDR3 reads CASSQDPTSGNTDTQYF. For the CDR3, the DNA is TGCGCCAGCAGCCAAGATCCGACTAGCGGGAACACAGATACGCAGTATTTT.

This sequence joins TRBV1 and TRBJ1-2; the table's D call, TRBD1, was not checked against the DNA. TRBV1 is a pseudogene. The CDR3 runs to 17 residues. CDR3 DNA: TGCACCAGCAGCCAAGACAAGGGGCGCGTTGTTAACTATGGCTACACCTTC. It translates to CTSSQDKGRVVNYGYTF.

Only one count was recorded for this clone. This chain connects TRBV7-2 to TRBJ2-4; D may be TRBD2 (5 bases). The CDR3 spans 15 residues. V was cut by 1 base and J by 4 bases, with 11 bases left in between. The germline CDR1 and CDR2 sequences are SGHTA and FQGNSA. In DNA form, the CDR3 reads TGTGCCAGCAGCTTAGGTCGGGGTGGAAAAAACATTCAGTACTTC. Amino acid sequence: CASSLGRGGKNIQYF.

The V call is TRBV19, the J call TRBJ2-7; D is unclear. The CDR3 has 11 amino acids. Germline assignment: CDR1 LNHDA and CDR2 SQIVND (reference sequence). Trimming cost V 5 bases and J 2 bases, with 4 bases left between them. CDR3 amino acids: CASSSAYEQYF. CDR3 DNA: TGTGCCAGTAGTTCGGCCTACGAGCAGTACTTC.

The chain couples TRBV2 to TRBJ1-2; 7 bases are a match to TRBD1. This CDR3 spans 13 amino acids. Germline values: CDR1 SNHLY, CDR2 FYNNEI. J gave up 7 bases and V 7 bases, and 9 bases lay outside the gene matches. DNA of the CDR3: TGTGCCAGCACAGGACAGGCCTCTTCTGGCTACACCTTC. The encoded protein is CASTGQASSGYTF.

This chain uses TRBV27 with TRBJ2-3, with 11 bases identical to TRBD1. The CDR3 runs 14 residues. Trimming took 5 bases from V and 8 from J; bases not matched to a gene: 6. Germline lookup yields CDR1 MNHEY and CDR2 SMNVEV (reference sequence). CDR3 bases: TGTGCCAGCAGTCGCGGACAGGGGGCAGCTACGCAGTATTTT. Residues: CASSRGQGAATQYF.

The chain recombines TRBV19 with TRBJ2-1; 7 bases fit TRBD2. The CDR3 runs to 17 residues. CDR1 and CDR2 (germline): LNHDA, SQIVND (reference sequence). With V trimmed by 6 bases and J by 7 bases, 18 bases remained unmatched. As DNA, the CDR3 is TGTGCCAGTAGGAGCGGGACTCCTCGTGGGGAAGTAAATGAGCAGTTCTTC. Translating gives CASRSGTPRGEVNEQFF.

The V and J genes are TRBV27 and TRBJ2-5, with D tentatively TRBD1 (6 bases). CDR3 size: 13 residues. V was cut by 6 bases and J by 7 bases, with 15 bases left in between. Germline V gene data show CDR1 as MNHEY and CDR2 as SMNVEV (reference sequence). The CDR3 DNA reads TGTGCCAGCAGCATTACAGGGTTTGGGACCCAGTACTTC. Protein: CASSITGFGTQYF.